This TCR beta chain emerged from a study of blood T cell repertoires in COVID-19. At the level of the study: Acute and convalescent COVID-19 samples came from the United States, Italy and Spain.

For this clone: In the same sample, other DNA sequences code for this CDR3.

The V and J ends lost 2 bases and 1 base respectively, with 6 bases between them. There are 14 residues in the CDR3. Germline loops: CDR1 MNHNY, CDR2 SVGAGI (reference sequence). In the authors' methods: Amplification from reference gene primers served as the basis for estimated nucleated cell counts. TCRdb keeps only in-frame clones here, not all; method: immunoSEQ multiplex PCR. V, J and clone size were drawn from that table, and D and trimming were deduced from the DNA. The sample has a few hundred thousand clones; around 92% are singletons. This clonotype originated in a man aged 40-49 years with acute or convalescent COVID-19. The chain uses TRBV6-6 and TRBJ1-3; D unclear. Sequences were obtained from peripheral blood. The CDR3 spells CASSYPDSGNTIYF. Written as DNA, the CDR3 is TGTGCCAGCAGTTACCCAGATTCTGGAAACACCATATATTTT.